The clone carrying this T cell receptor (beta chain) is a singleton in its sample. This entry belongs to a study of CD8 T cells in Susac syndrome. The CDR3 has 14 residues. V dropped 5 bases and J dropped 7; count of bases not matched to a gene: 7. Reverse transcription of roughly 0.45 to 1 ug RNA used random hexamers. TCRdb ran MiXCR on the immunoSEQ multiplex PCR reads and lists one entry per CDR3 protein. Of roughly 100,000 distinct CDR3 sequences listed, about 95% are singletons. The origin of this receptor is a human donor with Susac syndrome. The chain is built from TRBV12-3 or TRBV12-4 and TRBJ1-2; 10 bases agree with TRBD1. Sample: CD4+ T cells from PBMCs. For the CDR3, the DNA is TGTGCCAGCAGTGAATCTGGACAGGGGGGTGGCTACACCTTC. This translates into CASSESGQGGGYTF.